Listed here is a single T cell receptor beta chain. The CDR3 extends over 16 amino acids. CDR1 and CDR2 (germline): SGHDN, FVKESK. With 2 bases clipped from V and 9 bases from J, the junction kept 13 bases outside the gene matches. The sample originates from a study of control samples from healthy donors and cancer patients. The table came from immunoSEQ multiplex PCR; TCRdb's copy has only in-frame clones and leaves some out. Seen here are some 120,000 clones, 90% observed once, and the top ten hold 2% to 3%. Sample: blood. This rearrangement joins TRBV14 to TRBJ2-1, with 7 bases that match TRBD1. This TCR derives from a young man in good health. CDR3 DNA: TGTGCCAGCAGCCAATACCCTGACAGGGTATTAGGTGAGCAGTTCTTC. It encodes CASSQYPDRVLGEQFF.